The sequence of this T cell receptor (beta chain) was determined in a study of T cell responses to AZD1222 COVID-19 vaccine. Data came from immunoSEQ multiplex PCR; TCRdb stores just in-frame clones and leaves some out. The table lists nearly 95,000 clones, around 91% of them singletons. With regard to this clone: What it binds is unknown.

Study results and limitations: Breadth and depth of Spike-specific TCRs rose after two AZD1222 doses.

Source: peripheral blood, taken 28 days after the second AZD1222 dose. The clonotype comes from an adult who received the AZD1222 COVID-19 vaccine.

CDR3 DNA: TGTGCCAGCAATGGCGGGAACTATGGCTACACCTTC. It is translated as CASNGGNYGYTF. The rearrangement uses TRBV2 and TRBJ1-2; D remains ambiguous. The CDR3 extends over 12 amino acids. The germline V gene encodes CDR1 SNHLY and CDR2 FYNNEI. The V gene lost 7 bases and the J gene lost 2 bases, with 8 bases spanning the gap.